The 29 T cell receptor beta chains reported below all come from one sample, sequenced in a study of T-cell reconstitution after alpha-beta-depleted transplantation in children. TCRbeta library preparation incorporated unique molecular identifiers. One entry per CDR3 protein results from TCRdb running MiXCR on the PCR reads. The table includes some 310,000 distinct CDR3 sequences, 20% to 30% detected once. The sample in question was PBMCs, mostly from graft donor cells, obtained 180 days after TCRalphabeta/CD19-depleted stem cell transplant. These receptors all stem from a male patient younger than 18 who had a stem cell transplant for acute lymphoblastic leukemia, so the T cells may come from the graft donor.

The chain links TRBV20-1 to TRBJ2-2; D unresolved. This CDR3 comprises 13 residues. V lost 3 bases, J lost 3 bases, and 8 bases lay in between. CDR1 is DFQATT and CDR2 is SNEGSKA in the germline V gene (reference sequence). In DNA, the CDR3 is TGCAGTGCTAGCGCCGATTACACCGGGGAGCTGTTTTTT. This gives the protein CSASADYTGELFF.

In its sample, this clonotype was seen a few times. J is TRBJ1-1 and V is TRBV11-2; TRBD1 matches 7 bases. Germline CDR1 is SGHAT and CDR2 is FQNNGV. V was pared by 5 bases and J by 0 bases, with 12 bases of the junction left unmatched. The CDR3 is 17 residues long. CDR3 nucleotides: TGTGCCAGCAGCCCCCGCACGATGGGGACAGTGAACACTGAAGCTTTCTTT. Amino acids: CASSPRTMGTVNTEAFF.

The chain has TRBV12-3 or TRBV12-4 and TRBJ2-1, with D perhaps matching TRBD1 (6 bases). V lost 5 bases and J lost 12, with 14 bases in between. This CDR3 spans 12 amino acids. The CDR3 sequence: CASSVRRGGQFF. The DNA of the CDR3 is TGTGCCAGCAGTGTACGAAGAGGGGGGCAGTTCTTC.

The rearrangement uses TRBV20-1 and TRBJ2-2, with 10 nucleotides matching TRBD2. The CDR3 is made up of 17 amino acids. Germline loops: CDR1 DFQATT, CDR2 SNEGSKA (reference sequence). In nucleotides, the CDR3 is TGCTGCGCTAGAGGTCGTCTAGCGGGAGCCAACACCGGGGAGCTGTTTTTT. Translating it yields CCARGRLAGANTGELFF.

J is TRBJ2-2 and V is TRBV10-2; D unclear. CDR1 and CDR2 (germline): WSHSY, SAAADI. The CDR3 contains 13 residues. With 6 bases removed from V and 8 bases from J, the gap between germline ends came to 13 bases. Here the CDR3 DNA reads TGCGCCAGCAGACCCTGGGTGGGAGGGGAGCTGTTTTTT. The encoded protein is CASRPWVGGELFF.

This clonotype has only a few counts. The chain combines TRBV5-5 with TRBJ2-2; TRBD2 is a possible D gene (6 bases). The CDR3 sequence is 15 residues long. Per the germline V gene, CDR1 is SGHKS and CDR2 is YYEKEE (reference sequence). The V and J ends lost 7 bases and 3 bases respectively, with 16 bases between them. The CDR3 here is CASARRGGDTGELFF. The CDR3 DNA sequence: TGTGCCAGCGCTAGGCGGGGTGGTGACACCGGGGAGCTGTTTTTT.

V usage is TRBV4-2 and J usage is TRBJ1-4; tentative D call: TRBD1 (5 bases). The CDR3 is 14 amino acids. Per the germline V gene, CDR1 is LGHNA and CDR2 is YNFKEQ. Trimming took off 10 bases at V and 8 bases at J, with 20 bases between the two ends. The CDR3, as DNA: TGTGCCACCCTGGGCGGGACGGCGGACGAAAAACTGTTTTTT. This translates into CATLGGTADEKLFF.

This clonotype was picked up a small number of times. The V and J genes are TRBV7-9 and TRBJ2-2; D call uncertain. The CDR3 sequence is 13 residues long. Germline assignment: CDR1 SEHNR and CDR2 FQNEAQ (reference sequence). V was shortened by 5 bases and J by 6 bases, with 10 bases between the two germline ends. CDR3 loop: CASSPAKPGELFF. CDR3 DNA sequence: TGTGCCAGCAGCCCGGCAAAACCCGGGGAGCTGTTTTTT.

The rearrangement uses TRBV7-2 and TRBJ2-1; 12 bases are a match to TRBD2. J was trimmed by 9 bases and V by 5 bases; bases with no gene match: 8. CDR1 is SGHTA and CDR2 is FQGNSA in the germline V gene. The CDR3 contains 15 residues. CDR3 in DNA: TGTGCCAGCAGCCGTACGACTAGCGGGAGTAGTGAGCAGTTCTTC. It codes for CASSRTTSGSSEQFF.

This clonotype was observed a handful of times. The J gene is TRBJ2-7, the V gene TRBV11-2; the match to TRBD1 covers 10 bases. The V segment lost 1 base and the J segment 2 bases; nucleotides outside the gene matches: 5. The CDR3 has 16 residues. Germline CDR1 reads SGHAT; CDR2 reads FQNNGV. CDR3 nucleotide sequence: TGTGCCAGCAGCTTAGTAGGGGGGACAGGGGCCTACGAGCAGTACTTC. Translating it yields CASSLVGGTGAYEQYF.

The V gene is TRBV6-5, the J gene TRBJ1-2, with no clear D. Trimming pared 6 bases from V and 8 bases from J, leaving 13 bases between. Germline V lookup: CDR1 MNHEY, CDR2 SVGAGI. The CDR3 has 12 amino acids. The CDR3 coding sequence is TGTGCCAGCAGCCCGGTCGGGGAGGGCTACACCTTC. This gives the protein CASSPVGEGYTF.

There are a few counts of this clonotype. The chain has TRBV11-3 and TRBJ2-1; unclear D gene. Trimming removed 1 base at V and 9 bases at J, with 4 bases between. This CDR3 comprises 11 residues. Germline CDR1 reads SGHNT; CDR2 reads YENEEA. CDR3 loop: CASSLGVEQFF. The CDR3 DNA reads TGTGCCAGCAGCTTAGGTGTTGAGCAGTTCTTC.

This clonotype showed up just a few times. The CDR3 DNA reads as TGCAGTGTCCACAATGAGCAGTTCTTC. It encodes CSVHNEQFF. The chain joins TRBV20-1 to TRBJ2-1; D not resolved. The CDR3 has 9 amino acids. Germline CDR1 and CDR2: DFQATT and SNEGSKA (reference sequence). Trimming took 7 bases from V and 5 from J, leaving 3 bases between them.

A few counts support this clonotype. This sequence joins TRBV29-1 and TRBJ1-3, with TRBD1 matching 7 bases. V shed 0 bases and J 0 bases; nucleotides not matched to a gene: 2. Germline V lookup: CDR1 SQVTM, CDR2 ANQGSEA. This CDR3 has 15 amino acids. The CDR3 nucleotides are TGCAGCGTTGAAGAGGACAGGTACTCTGGAAACACCATATATTTT. Its protein product is CSVEEDRYSGNTIYF.

CDR3 nucleotide sequence: TGTGCCAGCAGCCGGGGGGGGGCAGGGGGCTGGGAGACCCAGTACTTC. Translating it yields CASSRGGAGGWETQYF. This sequence joins TRBV4-2 and TRBJ2-5, with D possibly matching TRBD1 (8 bases). The CDR3 loop spans 16 amino acids. Germline V gene lookup returns CDR1 LGHNA and CDR2 YNFKEQ. Trimming took 4 bases from V and 5 from J, leaving 20 bases between them.

The CDR3 region is CASSFRAGTSYNEQFF. The CDR3 nucleotides read TGTGCCAGCAGTTTCAGGGCAGGCACCTCCTACAATGAGCAGTTCTTC. The chain recombines TRBV27 with TRBJ2-1; the D gene is possibly TRBD1 (5 bases). Germline lookup yields CDR1 MNHEY and CDR2 SMNVEV (reference sequence). V shed 3 bases and J shed 0 bases, with 12 bases lying between them. The CDR3 spans 16 residues.

V and J are TRBV28 and TRBJ2-7, with TRBD1 matching over 7 bases. J lost 0 bases, V lost 3 bases, and 2 bases had no gene match. In germline, CDR1 is MDHEN, CDR2 SYDVKM. CDR3 length: 14 residues. DNA for the CDR3: TGTGCCAGCAGTTTCGACAGGGTCTCCTACGAGCAGTACTTC. Translated: CASSFDRVSYEQYF.

The chain has TRBV5-1 and TRBJ2-6; D gene ambiguous. This CDR3 is built from 15 residues. CDR1 SGHRS and CDR2 YFSETQ come from the germline V gene. The V and J ends lost 1 base and 0 bases respectively, with 5 bases between them. The chain's CDR3 is CASSLYRSGANVLTF. The CDR3, as DNA: TGCGCCAGCAGCTTGTACCGCTCTGGGGCCAACGTCCTGACTTTC.

This clonotype was seen a handful of times. The rearrangement uses TRBV7-9 and TRBJ1-5; the D is unclear. Looked up from germline, CDR1 is SEHNR and CDR2 is FQNEAQ (reference sequence). The germline V and J ends were trimmed by 3 bases and 5 bases, with 5 bases remaining between them. This CDR3 has 12 amino acids. The CDR3 protein is CASSFPYQPQHF. The CDR3 nucleotides read TGTGCCAGCAGCTTCCCTTATCAGCCCCAGCATTTT.

The DNA of the CDR3 is TGTGCCAGCAGCCAAGATCGGTCACAGGTTCACTACGAGCAGTACTTC. The encoded protein is CASSQDRSQVHYEQYF. This chain connects TRBV14 to TRBJ2-7; D is perhaps TRBD1 (5 bases). The ends were cut back, 0 bases at V and 3 bases at J, with 15 bases in the middle. The germline CDR1 and CDR2 sequences are SGHDN and FVKESK. The length of the CDR3 is 16 residues.

This clonotype was counted a few times. The chain has TRBV7-9 and TRBJ2-7; possibly TRBD1 or TRBD2 for D (5 bases each). V gave up 4 bases and J gave up 6 bases, with 13 bases separating them. This CDR3 has 13 residues. Per germline, CDR1 SEHNR and CDR2 FQNEAQ (reference sequence). The CDR3 loop reads CASSSGTLSEQYF. The CDR3 DNA reads TGTGCCAGCAGCTCCGGGACCCTCAGCGAGCAGTACTTC.

V gene TRBV18 combines with J gene TRBJ2-7; D is ambiguous. This CDR3 region has 14 residues. Trimming removed 3 bases from V and 1 base from J, with 10 bases in between. In germline, CDR1 is KGHSH, CDR2 LQKENI. Here the CDR3 reads CASSPLPESYEQYF. CDR3 DNA sequence: TGTGCCAGCTCACCCCTTCCAGAATCCTACGAGCAGTACTTC.

V is TRBV5-5 and J is TRBJ2-1; D unresolved. CDR1 SGHKS and CDR2 YYEKEE come from the germline V gene (reference sequence). V shed 5 bases and J shed 8 bases, with 11 bases lying between them. The CDR3 consists of 12 residues. In nucleotides, the CDR3 is TGTGCCAGCAGTTACTTCCGGGATGAGCAGTTCTTC. This codes for CASSYFRDEQFF.

The chain combines TRBV18 with TRBJ1-3; 7 nucleotides match TRBD1. The V segment lost 2 bases and the J segment 7 bases; nucleotides outside the gene matches: 8. The CDR3 consists of 15 residues. CDR1 and CDR2 from the germline V gene are KGHSH and LQKENI. CDR3 region: CASSPDREGGNTIYF. CDR3 nucleotides: TGTGCCAGCTCACCAGACAGGGAAGGTGGGAACACCATATATTTT.

The chain has TRBV20-1 and TRBJ1-5; D perhaps matches TRBD1 (6 bases). The germline CDR1 and CDR2 sequences are DFQATT and SNEGSKA (reference sequence). The CDR3 loop spans 15 amino acids. The V end was cut by 7 bases, the J end by 2 bases, with 18 bases between. The CDR3 nucleotides are TGCAGTGTAAAGACAGGTTTATATGGCAATCAGCCCCAGCATTTT. This encodes CSVKTGLYGNQPQHF.

This clonotype was detected a few times. The V call is TRBV7-3, the J call TRBJ2-3; 10 bases are shared with TRBD2. Germline V gene data show CDR1 as SGHTA and CDR2 as FQGTGA. CDR3 length equals 18 residues. V lost 4 bases and J lost 6; bases outside the gene matches: 16. The CDR3 bases are TGTGCCAGCAGCTCGACCCATTACCGGACTAGCGGTAGGGATACGCAGTATTTT. This gives the protein CASSSTHYRTSGRDTQYF.

The chain employs TRBV3-1 and TRBJ2-5; tentatively, D is TRBD1 (6 bases). The CDR3 covers 16 residues. The germline CDR1 and CDR2 sequences are LGHDT and YNNKEL (reference sequence). Trimming cost V 5 bases and J 0 bases, with 16 bases left between them. This CDR3 reads CASSSPGTRYQETQYF. CDR3 DNA sequence: TGTGCCAGCAGCTCTCCCGGGACACGTTACCAAGAGACCCAGTACTTC.

This clonotype showed up just a few times. This chain links TRBV20-1 with TRBJ1-1; no clear D. This CDR3 is built from 12 residues. V was shortened by 3 bases and J by 8 bases, with 13 bases between the two germline ends. CDR1 and CDR2 (germline): DFQATT, SNEGSKA (reference sequence). The CDR3 sequence: CSASGWLGEAFF. The CDR3 coding sequence is TGCAGTGCTAGCGGGTGGTTAGGAGAAGCTTTCTTT.

Only a few counts were recorded for this clonotype. J is TRBJ2-1 and V is TRBV7-3, with 13 bases that match TRBD2. Per the germline V gene, CDR1 is SGHTA and CDR2 is FQGTGA. The CDR3 loop spans 15 amino acids. With 5 bases clipped from V and 7 bases from J, the junction kept 5 bases outside the gene matches. CDR3 DNA: TGTGCCAGCAGCCTACTAGCGGGAGGGAGGAATGAGCAGTTCTTC. Protein sequence: CASSLLAGGRNEQFF. The whole variable domain, remainder taken from reference TRBV7-3 and TRBJ2-1, is GAGVSQTPSNKVTEKGKYVELRCDPISGHTALYWYRQSLGQGPEFLIYFQGTGAADDSGLPNDRFFAVRPEGSVSTLKIQRTERGDSAVYLCASSLLAGGRNEQFFGPGTRLTVL.